This entry lists 4 T cell receptor beta chains sequenced from one sample in a study of blood T cell repertoires in COVID-19. This table comes from immunoSEQ multiplex PCR, and its TCRdb copy is limited to in-frame clones, with some not included. The sample has approximately 5,700 clones, about 81% seen once. The sample taken for sequencing was peripheral blood. The receptors stem from a human donor in a cohort sampled during active COVID-19.

This chain uses TRBV28 with TRBJ1-5; D gene unclear. Per germline, CDR1 MDHEN and CDR2 SYDVKM. Between the trimmed V and J ends, which lost 5 bases and 2 bases, there was a span of 13 bases. The length of the CDR3 is 15 residues. CDR3 in DNA: TGTGCCAGCAGTACCAGCCGGGTGGGCAATCAGCCCCAGCATTTT. Its protein is CASSTSRVGNQPQHF.

J is TRBJ2-5 and V is TRBV7-8; 8 bases line up with TRBD2. V was clipped by 5 bases and J by 4 bases; unmatched bases: 9. Germline V lookup: CDR1 SGHVS, CDR2 FQNEAQ. This CDR3 is 15 amino acids long. The CDR3 reads CASSPLSSGTETQYF. The CDR3, as DNA: TGTGCCAGCAGCCCCCTTAGTAGCGGGACAGAGACCCAGTACTTC. Drawing the rest from reference TRBV7-8 and TRBJ2-5, the complete variable domain is GAGVSQSPRYKVAKRGQDVALRCDPISGHVSLFWYQQALGQGPEFLTYFQNEAQLDKSGLPSDRFFAERPEGSVSTLKIQRTQQEDSAVYLCASSPLSSGTETQYFGPGTRLLVL.

This clone appeared once. This chain connects TRBV27 to TRBJ2-4; 7 bases line up with TRBD1. J gave up 0 bases and V 1 base, and 12 bases lay outside the gene matches. The CDR3 consists of 19 residues. Germline values: CDR1 MNHEY, CDR2 SMNVEV (reference sequence). CDR3 in amino acids: CASSLCRTGQDLAKNIQYF. Written as DNA, the CDR3 is TGTGCCAGCAGTTTATGCCGGACCGGACAGGACTTAGCCAAAAACATTCAGTACTTC.

V is TRBV4-2 and J is TRBJ2-7; D is possibly TRBD1 (5 bases). CDR1 and CDR2 from the germline V gene are LGHNA and YNFKEQ. The CDR3 loop spans 14 amino acids. Trimming removed 1 base at V and 2 bases at J, with 9 bases between. The CDR3 loop reads CASSQGLGPYEQYF. In nucleotides, the CDR3 is TGTGCCAGCAGCCAAGGTCTGGGGCCCTACGAGCAGTACTTC.